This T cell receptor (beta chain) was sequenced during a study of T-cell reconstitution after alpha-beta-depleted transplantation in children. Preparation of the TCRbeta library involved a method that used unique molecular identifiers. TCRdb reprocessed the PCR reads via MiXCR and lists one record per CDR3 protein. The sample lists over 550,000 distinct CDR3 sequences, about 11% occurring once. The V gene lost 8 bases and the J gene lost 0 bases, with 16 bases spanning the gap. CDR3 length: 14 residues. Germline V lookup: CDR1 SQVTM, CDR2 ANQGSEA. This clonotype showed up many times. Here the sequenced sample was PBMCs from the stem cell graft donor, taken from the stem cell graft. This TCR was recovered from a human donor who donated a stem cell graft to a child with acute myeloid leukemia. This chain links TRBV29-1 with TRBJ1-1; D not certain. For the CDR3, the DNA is TGCAGCTCCGGACGGGAGTCTATGAACACTGAAGCTTTCTTT. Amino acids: CSSGRESMNTEAFF.